These 9 T cell receptor beta chains originate from one sample sequenced in a study of shared clonotypes between healthy human individuals. Some clones are missing from TCRdb's copy, which holds only in-frame ones; the method was immunoSEQ multiplex PCR. The table shows about 480,000 clones, with 79% occurring only once. The sample comprised PBMCs. The source is a woman between 35 and 50 years old in good health. Some clones in this sample may be carry-over from other donors' samples.

The chain joins TRBV12-2 to TRBJ1-5; the listed D gene, TRBD1, was not tested against the DNA. TRBV12-2 is a known pseudogene. This CDR3 is built from 16 residues. The CDR3 nucleotides read TGTGCAAGTCGGCACGCCTTCGACAGGGAAGGTCAGCCCCAGCATTTT. Encoded protein: CASRHAFDREGQPQHF.

This clone has more than one count but fewer than ten. The J gene is TRBJ1-1, the V gene TRBV5-8; TRBD1 might be the D (5 bases). Deletions cut 5 bases from V and 7 bases from J, with 15 bases between. The germline V gene encodes CDR1 SGHTS and CDR2 YDEGEE. The CDR3 loop spans 13 amino acids. CDR3 nucleotides: TGTGCCAGCAGACCTAGGGGCCAGATTGAAGCTTTCTTT. It specifies CASRPRGQIEAFF.

V is TRBV10-3 and J is TRBJ2-5, with 10 bases identical to TRBD2. J was trimmed by 1 base and V by 2 bases; bases with no gene match: 1. This CDR3 has 15 residues. In germline, CDR1 is ENHRY, CDR2 SYGVKD. The CDR3 nucleotides read TGTGCCATCAGTGAGCTAGCGGGGGCCCAAGAGACCCAGTACTTC. Protein sequence: CAISELAGAQETQYF.

This chain uses TRBV2 with TRBJ1-1; D perhaps matches TRBD1 (6 bases). Per germline, CDR1 SNHLY and CDR2 FYNNEI. Trimming removed 5 bases at V and 0 bases at J, with 13 bases between. The CDR3 contains 15 residues. CDR3 sequence reads: CASSWGRGMNTEAFF. The CDR3 nucleotides read TGTGCCAGCAGTTGGGGGCGGGGCATGAACACTGAAGCTTTCTTT.

The table lists this clone with a count of one. The gene calls are TRBV30 and TRBJ2-5, with TRBD2 matching over 9 bases. This CDR3 comprises 14 residues. The germline CDR1 and CDR2 sequences are GTSNPN and SVGIG (reference sequence). Germline trimming cut 1 base from V and 5 bases from J; bases unmatched to any gene: 5. The CDR3 DNA reads as TGTGCCTGGAGTGATAGCGGGAGCGGGGAGACCCAGTACTTC. The encoded protein is CAWSDSGSGETQYF.

The chain links TRBV28 to TRBJ2-5; D possibly corresponds to TRBD1 (6 bases). The CDR3 sequence is 13 residues long. V was trimmed by 8 bases and J by 5 bases, leaving 15 bases between them. Looked up from germline, CDR1 is MDHEN and CDR2 is SYDVKM. The CDR3 here is CASVQQGVETQYF. DNA for the CDR3: TGTGCCAGCGTTCAACAGGGCGTTGAGACCCAGTACTTC.

This clone was recorded many times. This chain joins TRBV9 and TRBJ2-5; 11 nucleotides agree with TRBD2. The V and J ends lost 3 bases and 9 bases, in that order; junction bases with no gene match: 13. CDR3 length equals 16 residues. Germline loops: CDR1 SGDLS, CDR2 YYNGEE. The CDR3 nucleotides are TGTGCCAGCAGCGCGGCCGGGACTAGCGGCCCCTCCCCCCAGTACTTC. This translates into CASSAAGTSGPSPQYF.

This chain joins TRBV28 and TRBJ1-2; D gene unclear. The CDR3 length is 14 residues. Germline CDR1 MDHEN, CDR2 SYDVKM. The ends were cut back, 5 bases at V and 4 bases at J, with 14 bases in the middle. This CDR3 is CASSLGLRSYGYTF. The CDR3 region has the DNA TGTGCCAGCAGTCTCGGACTCCGTTCCTATGGCTACACCTTC.

The chain is built from TRBV5-1 and TRBJ2-3; the D gene is possibly TRBD2 (6 bases). V was trimmed by 0 bases and J by 0 bases, leaving 11 bases between them. The CDR3 is made up of 16 amino acids. Germline V CDR1 and CDR2: SGHRS, YFSETQ. In DNA, the CDR3 is TGCGCCAGCAGCTTGGACGGGGGTGCTAGCACAGATACGCAGTATTTT. It translates to CASSLDGGASTDTQYF. Combining the CDR3 with reference TRBV5-1 and TRBJ2-3 gives the whole variable domain KAGVTQTPRYLIKTRGQQVTLSCSPISGHRSVSWYQQTPGQGLQFLFEYFSETQRNKGNFPGRFSGRQFSNSRSEMNVSTLELGDSALYLCASSLDGGASTDTQYFGPGTRLTVL.